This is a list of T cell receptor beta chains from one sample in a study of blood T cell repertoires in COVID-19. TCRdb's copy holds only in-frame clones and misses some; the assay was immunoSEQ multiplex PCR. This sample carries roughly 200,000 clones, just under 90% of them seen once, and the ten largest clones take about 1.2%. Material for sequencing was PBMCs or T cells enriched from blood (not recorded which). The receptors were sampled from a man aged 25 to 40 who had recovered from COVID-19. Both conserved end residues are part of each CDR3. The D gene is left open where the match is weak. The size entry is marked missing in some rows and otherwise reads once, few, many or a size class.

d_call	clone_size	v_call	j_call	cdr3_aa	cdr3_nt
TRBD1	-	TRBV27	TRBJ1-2	CASSPGQGAWGYTF	TGTGCCAGCAGTCCAGGACAGGGAGCCTGGGGCTACACCTTC
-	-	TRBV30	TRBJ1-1	CAWSVQFEAFF	TGTGCCTGGAGTGTACAGTTTGAAGCTTTCTTT
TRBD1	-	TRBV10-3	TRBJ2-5	CAISGTGERETQYF	TGTGCCATCAGTGGGACAGGGGAAAGGGAGACCCAGTACTTC
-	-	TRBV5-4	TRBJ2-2	CASSPQTGELFF	TGTGCCAGCAGCCCCCAAACCGGGGAGCTGTTTTTT
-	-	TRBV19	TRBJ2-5	CASSSFQETQYF	TGTGCCAGTAGTTCGTTCCAAGAGACCCAGTACTTC
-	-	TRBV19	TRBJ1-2	CASSDRPVNYGYTF	TGTGCCAGTAGTGACAGGCCCGTCAACTATGGCTACACCTTC
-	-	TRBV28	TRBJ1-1	CASSLRRAEAFF	TGTGCCAGCAGTTTACGGCGGGCTGAAGCTTTCTTT
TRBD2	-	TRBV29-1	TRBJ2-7	CSAQLALQPYEQYF	TGCAGCGCCCAACTAGCGTTACAACCCTACGAGCAGTACTTC
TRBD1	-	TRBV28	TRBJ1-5	CASSSPGTGPNQPQHF	TGTGCCAGCAGTTCCCCCGGGACAGGGCCAAATCAGCCCCAGCATTTT
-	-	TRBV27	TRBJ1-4	CASSFSGGLDEKLFF	TGTGCCAGCAGTTTTTCCGGGGGTTTAGATGAAAAACTGTTTTTT
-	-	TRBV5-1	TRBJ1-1	CASSPQGNTEAFF	TGCGCCAGCAGCCCCCAGGGGAACACTGAAGCCTTCTTT
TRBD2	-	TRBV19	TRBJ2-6	CASSMGGSGANVLTF	TGTGCCAGTAGTATGGGAGGGTCTGGGGCCAACGTCCTGACTTTC
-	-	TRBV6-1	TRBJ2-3	CASSEAGGAPDTQYF	TGTGCCAGCAGTGAAGCTGGCGGGGCCCCAGATACGCAGTATTTT
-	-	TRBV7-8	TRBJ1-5	CASSLGTAYSNQPQHF	TGTGCCAGCAGCTTAGGGACAGCCTATAGCAATCAGCCCCAGCATTTT
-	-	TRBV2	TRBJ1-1	CASSGWQEGPEAFF	TGTGCCAGCAGTGGTTGGCAGGAGGGTCCTGAAGCTTTCTTT
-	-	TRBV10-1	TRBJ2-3	CASRPDRGSTDTQYF	TGCGCCAGCAGACCGGACAGAGGGTCCACAGATACGCAGTATTTT
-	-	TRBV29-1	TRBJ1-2	CSVETTANYGYTF	TGCAGCGTTGAGACGACAGCTAACTATGGCTACACCTTC
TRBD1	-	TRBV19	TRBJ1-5	CASTSGTGNQPQHF	TGTGCCAGTACCTCGGGGACAGGGAATCAGCCCCAGCATTTT
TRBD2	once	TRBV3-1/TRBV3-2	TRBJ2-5	CASSQAGLATETQYF	TGTGCCAGCAGCCAAGCGGGACTAGCGACAGAGACCCAGTACTTC
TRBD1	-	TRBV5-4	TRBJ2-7	CASSGAGTDSYEQYF	TGTGCCAGCAGCGGAGCCGGGACAGATTCATACGAGCAGTACTTC
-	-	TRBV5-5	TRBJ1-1	CASSLWAGANTEAFF	TGTGCCAGCAGCTTGTGGGCAGGGGCGAACACTGAAGCTTTCTTT
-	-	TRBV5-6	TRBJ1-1	CASSTVTEAFF	TGTGCCAGCAGCACGGTCACTGAAGCTTTCTTT
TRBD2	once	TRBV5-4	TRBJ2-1	CASSRGLAGDNEQFF	TGTGCCAGCAGCAGGGGACTAGCGGGAGACAATGAGCAGTTCTTC
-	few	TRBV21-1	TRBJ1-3	CASSKGTGYGNTIYF	TGTGCCAGCAGCAAAGGGACAGGGTATGGAAACACCATATATTTT
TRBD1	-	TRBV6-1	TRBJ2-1	CASSEALRGQGPYNEQFF	TGTGCCAGCAGTGAAGCGCTTCGAGGACAGGGGCCCTACAATGAGCAGTTCTTC
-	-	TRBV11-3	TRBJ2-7	CASSLTQGPYEQYF	TGTGCCAGCAGCTTGACACAGGGCCCCTACGAGCAGTACTTC
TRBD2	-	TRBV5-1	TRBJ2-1	CASSTGTRGDNEQFF	TGCGCCAGCAGCACCGGGACTAGGGGTGACAATGAGCAGTTCTTC
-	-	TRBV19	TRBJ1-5	CASSIGPFRSNQPQHF	TGTGCCAGTAGTATTGGGCCTTTCAGATCTAATCAGCCCCAGCATTTT
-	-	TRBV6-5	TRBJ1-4	CASSHREKLFF	TGTGCCAGCAGCCACAGGGAGAAGCTGTTTTTT
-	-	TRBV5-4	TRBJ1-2	CASSLIQKEDRGYTF	TGTGCCAGCAGCTTGATCCAGAAGGAGGACCGTGGCTACACCTTC
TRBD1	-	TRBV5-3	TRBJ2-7	CARSLERQGAYEQYF	TGTGCCAGAAGCTTGGAGCGACAGGGGGCATACGAGCAGTACTTC
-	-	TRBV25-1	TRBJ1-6	CASSEPPGTLSYNSPLHF	TGTGCCAGCAGTGAACCCCCCGGGACACTCTCCTATAATTCACCCCTCCACTTT
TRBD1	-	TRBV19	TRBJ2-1	CASWDRWVDEQFF	TGTGCCAGCTGGGACAGGTGGGTCGATGAGCAGTTCTTC
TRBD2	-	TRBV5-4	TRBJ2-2	CASSSGVAGGSGELFF	TGTGCCAGCAGCTCTGGGGTAGCGGGAGGTTCCGGGGAGCTGTTTTTT
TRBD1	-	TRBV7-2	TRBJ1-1	CASSPRDRVSTEAFF	TGTGCCAGCAGCCCCAGGGACAGAGTGAGTACTGAAGCTTTCTTT